Following are 27 T cell receptor beta chains from one sample sequenced in a study of blood T cell repertoires in COVID-19. Profiled with immunoSEQ multiplex PCR; TCRdb holds only in-frame clones, not every one. The table includes 190,000 or so clones, approximately 86% detected once. The specimen sequenced was PBMCs or T cells enriched from blood (not recorded which). Receptor source: a woman aged 25 to 45 who had been exposed to COVID-19.

This clone was observed once. The chain is built from TRBV9 and TRBJ2-1; D not resolved. Germline CDR1 is SGDLS and CDR2 is YYNGEE. Trimming stripped 4 bases from V and 5 bases from J, with 7 bases between. This CDR3 is 12 amino acids long. The CDR3 protein is CASSTRHNEQFF. Written as DNA, the CDR3 is TGTGCCAGCAGCACACGTCACAATGAGCAGTTCTTC.

This CDR3 reads CASSLAQGVREKLFF. The CDR3 region has the DNA TGCGCCAGCAGCTTGGCACAGGGGGTTCGGGAAAAACTGTTTTTT. The V gene is TRBV5-1, the J gene TRBJ1-4, with TRBD1 matching over 8 bases. This CDR3 spans 15 amino acids. V trimming: 0 bases; J trimming: 8 bases; junction bases outside the gene matches: 6. The germline CDR1 and CDR2 sequences are SGHRS and YFSETQ.

This clone was observed once. This chain's CDR3 is CASREGLAGDSGEQFF. The CDR3 DNA is TGTGCCAGCAGGGAGGGGCTAGCGGGGGACTCCGGTGAGCAGTTCTTC. The chain recombines TRBV2 with TRBJ2-1, with 10 positions matching TRBD2. This CDR3 is built from 16 residues. Germline values: CDR1 SNHLY, CDR2 FYNNEI. V lost 6 bases and J lost 9; bases outside the gene matches: 14.

The chain recombines TRBV7-9 with TRBJ1-3; D is uncertain. The germline V gene has CDR1 SEHNR and CDR2 FQNEAQ (reference sequence). The ends were cut back, 4 bases at V and 6 bases at J, with 10 bases in the middle. The CDR3 extends over 13 amino acids. DNA for the CDR3: TGTGCCAGCAGCTACCTCGGGGAAAACACCATATATTTT. It is translated as CASSYLGENTIYF. Variable domain in full (rest from reference TRBV7-9 and TRBJ1-3): DTGVSQNPRHKITKRGQNVTFRCDPISEHNRLYWYRQTLGQGPEFLTYFQNEAQLEKSRLLSDRFSAERPKGSFSTLEIQRTEQGDSAMYLCASSYLGENTIYFGEGSWLTVV.

The genes are TRBV5-1 and TRBJ2-2, with a weak D call TRBD1 (5 bases). The germline gives CDR1 SGHRS, CDR2 YFSETQ. V shed 1 base and J shed 5 bases, with 12 bases lying between them. The CDR3 has 15 amino acids. The CDR3 nucleotides are TGCGCCAGCAGCTTGCTACAGGCCGAGACCGGGGAGCTGTTTTTT. As protein: CASSLLQAETGELFF.

V and J are TRBV19 and TRBJ2-2, with 8 bases that match TRBD1. The length of the CDR3 is 14 residues. V shed 5 bases and J 5 bases; nucleotides not matched to a gene: 4. The germline gives CDR1 LNHDA, CDR2 SQIVND (reference sequence). CDR3 bases: TGTGCCAGTAGTGTGACAGGGGTGACCGGGGAGCTGTTTTTT. Translated: CASSVTGVTGELFF.

On this clone: Other DNA sequences in this specimen translate into the identical CDR3. The chain recombines TRBV2 with TRBJ1-5; 11 nucleotides match TRBD1. J was trimmed by 4 bases and V by 6 bases; bases with no gene match: 2. The germline CDR1 and CDR2 sequences are SNHLY and FYNNEI. The CDR3 is 14 amino acids. CDR3 in amino acids: CASSGTGGNQPQHF. CDR3 coding DNA: TGTGCCAGCAGCGGGACAGGGGGAAATCAGCCCCAGCATTTT.

The rearrangement uses TRBV5-1 and TRBJ2-3, with 9 nucleotides matching TRBD1. The V gene's germline CDR1 is SGHRS and CDR2 YFSETQ. Trimming removed 5 bases from V and 0 bases from J; junction bases left unmatched: 4. CDR3 size: 15 residues. This CDR3 is CASRPGQGSTDTQYF. CDR3 bases: TGCGCCAGCAGACCGGGACAGGGTAGCACAGATACGCAGTATTTT.

The chain carries TRBV4-1 and TRBJ2-3; D perhaps matches TRBD1 (6 bases). V was shortened by 4 bases and J by 5 bases, with 13 bases between the two germline ends. The CDR3 spans 14 residues. The V gene's germline CDR1 is MGHRA and CDR2 YSYEKL. In DNA form, the CDR3 reads TGCGCCAGCAGCCCCTCAGAGGGGGAAGATACGCAGTATTTT. This gives the protein CASSPSEGEDTQYF.

V gene TRBV27 combines with J gene TRBJ2-1; D remains ambiguous. The CDR3 covers 15 residues. Between the trimmed V and J ends, which lost 2 bases and 4 bases, there was a span of 12 bases. The germline gives CDR1 MNHEY, CDR2 SMNVEV (reference sequence). CDR3 nucleotide sequence: TGTGCCAGCAGTTTAGCCAAGCGATCTTACAATGAGCAGTTCTTC. This encodes CASSLAKRSYNEQFF.

The chain joins TRBV6-5 to TRBJ2-7; a weak D match, TRBD2 (5 bases). Trimming cost V 2 bases and J 3 bases, with 17 bases left between them. The CDR3 spans 16 residues. The germline V gene has CDR1 MNHEY and CDR2 SVGAGI. CDR3: CASSYVGEPKVYEQYF. The CDR3 nucleotides are TGTGCCAGCAGTTACGTTGGGGAGCCTAAAGTCTACGAGCAGTACTTC.

V usage is TRBV12-5 and J usage is TRBJ1-1, with a tentative D call TRBD1 (6 bases). The CDR3 has 14 residues. V lost 1 base and J lost 2, with 8 bases in between. Germline V gives CDR1 LGHNT, CDR2 FRNRAP. The DNA for the CDR3 is TGTGCTAGTGGTTTGGCACAGGGAAACACTGAAGCTTTCTTT. Encoded protein: CASGLAQGNTEAFF.

The J gene is TRBJ2-2, the V gene TRBV9, with D tentatively TRBD2 (6 bases). Trimming left V 0 bases short and J 6 bases short, with 15 bases between. Germline V gene sequence: CDR1 SGDLS, CDR2 YYNGEE. This CDR3 comprises 16 residues. CDR3: CASSVDGMGGPGELFF. In DNA, the CDR3 is TGTGCCAGCAGCGTAGATGGGATGGGGGGTCCCGGGGAGCTGTTTTTT.

In its sample, this clone was seen once. As DNA, the CDR3 is TGTGCCAGCAGCTTATTGGCTAGCGGGGTTCAAGAGACCCAGTACTTC. It is translated as CASSLLASGVQETQYF. The chain joins TRBV7-3 to TRBJ2-5; 9 positions match TRBD2. The V gene's germline CDR1 is SGHTA and CDR2 FQGTGA. V gave up 2 bases and J gave up 2 bases; unmatched junction bases: 6. The CDR3 length is 16 residues.

The CDR3 DNA reads TGTGCCACCTCAGCCCCCGGGAAGAATGAGCAGTTCTTC. Translation: CATSAPGKNEQFF. The rearrangement uses TRBV24-1 and TRBJ2-1, with D perhaps matching TRBD2 (5 bases). V lost 9 bases and J 7 bases, leaving 15 bases between the germline ends. This CDR3 is built from 13 residues. Looked up from germline, CDR1 is KGHDR and CDR2 is SFDVKD.

J is TRBJ2-3 and V is TRBV29-1; a possible D gene is TRBD2 (5 bases). The germline V gene has CDR1 SQVTM and CDR2 ANQGSEA. With 7 bases removed from V and 5 bases from J, the gap between germline ends came to 19 bases. The CDR3 length is 14 residues. CDR3 residues: CSATRGFEGDTQYF. In DNA, the CDR3 is TGCAGCGCGACGAGAGGGTTTGAAGGAGATACGCAGTATTTT.

In this sample, this clone turned up once. This rearrangement joins TRBV6-2 or TRBV6-3 to TRBJ2-3, with 8 bases that match TRBD1. J was trimmed by 4 bases and V by 6 bases; bases with no gene match: 9. This CDR3 comprises 15 residues. Germline V gene lookup returns CDR1 MNHEY and CDR2 SVGEGT. The CDR3 DNA sequence: TGTGCCAGCAGCGATCTGGACAGGGAGCCAGATACGCAGTATTTT. This sequence encodes CASSDLDREPDTQYF.

V gene TRBV9 combines with J gene TRBJ2-3; possible D gene TRBD2, 6 bases. The CDR3 runs 13 residues. Germline V gene sequence: CDR1 SGDLS, CDR2 YYNGEE. With 0 bases removed from V and 5 bases from J, the gap between germline ends came to 7 bases. DNA of the CDR3: TGTGCCAGCAGCGTAGCGGGACTAGATACGCAGTATTTT. Translation gives CASSVAGLDTQYF. The entire variable domain, with the rest obtained from reference TRBV9 and TRBJ2-3, is as follows: DSGVTQTPKHLITATGQRVTLRCSPRSGDLSVYWYQQSLDQGLQFLIQYYNGEERAKGNILERFSAQQFPDLHSELNLSSLELGDSALYFCASSVAGLDTQYFGPGTRLTVL.

The V gene is TRBV5-1, the J gene TRBJ1-1; tentatively, D is TRBD1 (6 bases). Germline CDR1 SGHRS, CDR2 YFSETQ. The CDR3 length is 14 residues. The V and J ends lost 3 bases and 2 bases respectively, with 11 bases between them. The CDR3 loop is CASSSLQGNTEAFF. The CDR3, as DNA: TGCGCCAGCAGCTCGTTACAGGGTAACACTGAAGCTTTCTTT.

The V call is TRBV2, the J call TRBJ2-3, with D hard to call. Trimming shortened V by 2 bases and J by 0 bases, and 9 bases separated the two germline ends. Germline assignment: CDR1 SNHLY and CDR2 FYNNEI. The CDR3 consists of 15 residues. For the CDR3, the DNA is TGTGCCAGCAGTGAATTGGCAGGAAGCACAGATACGCAGTATTTT. It is translated as CASSELAGSTDTQYF.

The chain recombines TRBV5-8 with TRBJ1-2, with D hard to call. The CDR3 has 12 residues. V shed 2 bases and J shed 7 bases, with 9 bases lying between them. CDR1 and CDR2 (germline): SGHTS, YDEGEE. The CDR3 region is CASSFRVGGYTF. The CDR3 nucleotides read TGTGCCAGCAGCTTCCGCGTTGGTGGCTACACCTTC.

This chain connects TRBV19 to TRBJ1-1; D possibly corresponds to TRBD1 (5 bases). Per germline, CDR1 LNHDA and CDR2 SQIVND (reference sequence). The germline V and J ends were trimmed by 10 bases and 3 bases, with 18 bases remaining between them. This CDR3 comprises 14 residues. CDR3 in DNA: TGTGCCACCGGAAGACTCGGGGGGTACACTGAAGCTTTCTTT. The encoded protein is CATGRLGGYTEAFF.

The V and J genes are TRBV10-3 and TRBJ1-2; 7 nucleotides agree with TRBD1. The CDR3 is 15 amino acids. Germline CDR1 and CDR2: ENHRY and SYGVKD. The J segment lost 4 bases and the V segment lost 6 bases, leaving 11 bases of the junction unmatched. The CDR3 loop reads CAISGNTGTVYGYTF. Written as DNA, the CDR3 is TGTGCCATCAGCGGGAACACCGGGACAGTCTATGGCTACACCTTC.

This chain uses TRBV9 with TRBJ2-7, with 10 bases identical to TRBD2. Germline assignment: CDR1 SGDLS and CDR2 YYNGEE. This CDR3 contains 14 residues. J was trimmed by 2 bases and V by 3 bases; bases with no gene match: 2. CDR3: CASSASGGTYEQYF. CDR3 nucleotides: TGTGCCAGCAGCGCTAGCGGGGGCACCTACGAGCAGTACTTC. Variable domain in full (rest from reference TRBV9 and TRBJ2-7): DSGVTQTPKHLITATGQRVTLRCSPRSGDLSVYWYQQSLDQGLQFLIQYYNGEERAKGNILERFSAQQFPDLHSELNLSSLELGDSALYFCASSASGGTYEQYFGPGTRLTVT.

The J gene is TRBJ1-1, the V gene TRBV20-1; unclear D gene. CDR1 is DFQATT and CDR2 is SNEGSKA in the germline V gene (reference sequence). CDR3 length: 10 amino acids. Here the CDR3 DNA reads TGCAGGGCCTTAAAGACTGAAGCTTTCTTT. Its protein product is CRALKTEAFF.

This clone appeared once. This rearrangement joins TRBV30 to TRBJ1-4; 9 nucleotides line up with TRBD1. The CDR3 extends over 13 amino acids. The V and J ends lost 7 bases and 6 bases, in that order; junction bases with no gene match: 6. Germline CDR1 is GTSNPN and CDR2 is SVGIG (reference sequence). CDR3 in DNA: TGTGCCTCGACAGGGGGTTCGTATGAAAAACTGTTTTTT. It translates to CASTGGSYEKLFF.

The genes are TRBV5-5 and TRBJ1-2, with TRBD1 identical over 10 bases. The CDR3 covers 14 residues. J was trimmed by 7 bases and V by 4 bases; bases with no gene match: 7. The V gene's germline CDR1 is SGHKS and CDR2 YYEKEE (reference sequence). As DNA, the CDR3 is TGTGCCAGCAGCCCAGGACAGGGGGTTTTTGGCTACACCTTC. Its translation: CASSPGQGVFGYTF.